The 5 T cell receptor beta chains below come from one sample, sequenced in a study of OX40 agonist ivuxolimab in advanced cancers. The table came from immunoSEQ multiplex PCR; TCRdb's copy has only in-frame clones and leaves some out. Among over 65,000 clones listed, 84% were seen once. This specimen consisted of CD4+ or CD8+ T cells sorted from blood, obtained in a trial of the OX40 agonist ivuxolimab. The origin of the receptors is an adult with an advanced solid tumor such as melanoma, head and neck, liver or kidney cancer.

This sequence joins TRBV5-6 and TRBJ1-2, with D perhaps TRBD1 (6 bases). Trimming pared 2 bases from V and 0 bases from J, leaving 17 bases between. The CDR3 is 17 amino acids. Germline lookup yields CDR1 SGHDT and CDR2 YYEEEE. DNA for the CDR3: TGTGCCAGCAGCTTCGGACAGAACCTGAGATCTAACTATGGCTACACCTTC. Amino acids: CASSFGQNLRSNYGYTF.

The V call is TRBV30, the J call TRBJ2-1; tentatively, D is TRBD2 (6 bases). CDR3 length: 12 amino acids. V was pared by 3 bases and J by 3 bases, with 6 bases between. Germline CDR1 reads GTSNPN; CDR2 reads SVGIG (reference sequence). The CDR3 sequence: CAWSGGYNEQFF. The CDR3, as DNA: TGTGCCTGGAGCGGGGGCTACAATGAGCAGTTCTTC.

The chain recombines TRBV10-3 with TRBJ2-5; 9 bases agree with TRBD1. After removal of 2 bases from V and 4 bases from J, the junction contained 11 bases not matched to a gene. CDR3 length: 17 amino acids. Germline loops: CDR1 ENHRY, CDR2 SYGVKD. The CDR3, as DNA: TGTGCCATCAGTGAGGAACTGCCGGGACAGGGAAGAGAGACCCAGTACTTC. Its protein is CAISEELPGQGRETQYF.

V is TRBV28 and J is TRBJ2-1, with 7 bases identical to TRBD2. The germline V gene encodes CDR1 MDHEN and CDR2 SYDVKM. This CDR3 is 14 amino acids long. V gave up 10 bases and J gave up 1 base; unmatched junction bases: 7. CDR3 in DNA: TGTGCCACCAAGCTGGGGGGGTCCTACAATGAGCAGTTCTTC. Encoded protein: CATKLGGSYNEQFF.

This rearrangement joins TRBV29-1 to TRBJ1-2; D may be TRBD1 (6 bases). The germline gives CDR1 SQVTM, CDR2 ANQGSEA. V lost 5 bases and J lost 4, with 17 bases in between. This CDR3 region has 14 residues. The CDR3 reads CSVRREGDAYGYTF. The CDR3 DNA reads TGCAGCGTTCGCCGAGAGGGGGATGCCTATGGCTACACCTTC. The full variable domain, completed using reference TRBV29-1 and TRBJ1-2, is SAVISQKPSRDICQRGTSLTIQCQVDSQVTMMFWYRQQPGQSLTLIATANQGSEATYESGFVIDKFPISRPNLTFSTLTVSNMSPEDSSIYLCSVRREGDAYGYTFGSGTRLTVV.